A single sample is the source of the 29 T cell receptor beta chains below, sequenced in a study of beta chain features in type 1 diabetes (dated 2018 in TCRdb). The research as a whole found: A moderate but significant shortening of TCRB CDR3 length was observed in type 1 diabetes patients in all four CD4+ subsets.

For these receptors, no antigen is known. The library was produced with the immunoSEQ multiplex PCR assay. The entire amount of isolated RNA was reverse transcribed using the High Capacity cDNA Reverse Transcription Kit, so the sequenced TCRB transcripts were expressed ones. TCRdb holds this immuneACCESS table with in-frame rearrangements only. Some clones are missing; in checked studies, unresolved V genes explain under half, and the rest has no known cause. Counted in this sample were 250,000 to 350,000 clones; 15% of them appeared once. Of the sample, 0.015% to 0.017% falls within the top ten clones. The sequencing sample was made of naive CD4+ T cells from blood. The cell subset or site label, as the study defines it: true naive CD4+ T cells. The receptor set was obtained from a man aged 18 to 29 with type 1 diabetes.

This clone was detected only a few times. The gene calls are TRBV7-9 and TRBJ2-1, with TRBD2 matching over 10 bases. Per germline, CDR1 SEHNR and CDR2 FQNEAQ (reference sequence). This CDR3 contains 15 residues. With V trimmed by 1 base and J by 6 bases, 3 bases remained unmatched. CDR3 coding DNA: TGTGCCAGCAGCTTAGACCTAGCGGGAGTCAATGAGCAGTTCTTC. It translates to CASSLDLAGVNEQFF. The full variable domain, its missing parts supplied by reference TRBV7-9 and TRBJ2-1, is DTGVSQNPRHKITKRGQNVTFRCDPISEHNRLYWYRQTLGQGPEFLTYFQNEAQLEKSRLLSDRFSAERPKGSFSTLEIQRTEQGDSAMYLCASSLDLAGVNEQFFGPGTRLTVL.

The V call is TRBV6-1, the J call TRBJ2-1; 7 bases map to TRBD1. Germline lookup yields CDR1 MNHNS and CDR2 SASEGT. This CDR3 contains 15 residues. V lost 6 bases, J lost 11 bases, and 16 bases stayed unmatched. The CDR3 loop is CASRPTGEPTLKQFF. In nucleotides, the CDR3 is TGTGCCAGCAGACCAACAGGGGAGCCAACCCTTAAGCAGTTCTTC.

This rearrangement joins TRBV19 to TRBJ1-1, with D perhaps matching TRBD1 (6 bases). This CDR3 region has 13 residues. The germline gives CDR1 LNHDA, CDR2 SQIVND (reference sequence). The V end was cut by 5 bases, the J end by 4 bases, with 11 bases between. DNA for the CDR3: TGTGCCAGTAGTGCACAGGGATCCACTGAAGCTTTCTTT. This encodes CASSAQGSTEAFF.

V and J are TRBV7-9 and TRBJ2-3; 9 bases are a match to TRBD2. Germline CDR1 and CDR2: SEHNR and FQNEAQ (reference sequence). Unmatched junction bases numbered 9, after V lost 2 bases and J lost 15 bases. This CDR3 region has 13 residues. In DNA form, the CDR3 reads TGTGCCAGCAGCTTATACGGGCGGGAGGGCCCCTATTTT. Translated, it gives CASSLYGREGPYF.

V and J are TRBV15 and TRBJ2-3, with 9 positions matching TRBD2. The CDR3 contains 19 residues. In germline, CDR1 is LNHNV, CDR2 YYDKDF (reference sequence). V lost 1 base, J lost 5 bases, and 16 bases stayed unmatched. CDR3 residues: CATSRVPAATSGRGDTQYF. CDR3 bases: TGTGCCACCAGCAGAGTACCGGCAGCTACTAGCGGGCGGGGAGATACGCAGTATTTT. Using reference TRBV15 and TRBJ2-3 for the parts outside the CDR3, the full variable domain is DAMVIQNPRYQVTQFGKPVTLSCSQTLNHNVMYWYQQKSSQAPKLLFHYYDKDFNNEADTPDNFQSRRPNTSFCFLDIRSPGLGDTAMYLCATSRVPAATSGRGDTQYFGPGTRLTVL.

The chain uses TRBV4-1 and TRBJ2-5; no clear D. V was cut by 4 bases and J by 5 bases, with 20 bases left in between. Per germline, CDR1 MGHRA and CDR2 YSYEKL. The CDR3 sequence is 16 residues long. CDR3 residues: CASSPTLVPSRETQYF. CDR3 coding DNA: TGCGCCAGCAGCCCAACGCTGGTCCCCTCGAGGGAGACCCAGTACTTC.

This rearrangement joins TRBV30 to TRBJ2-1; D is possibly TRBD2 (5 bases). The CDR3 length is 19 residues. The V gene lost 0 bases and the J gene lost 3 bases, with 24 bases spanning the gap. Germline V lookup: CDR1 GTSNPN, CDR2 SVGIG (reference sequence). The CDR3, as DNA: TGTGCCTGGAGTGTACCTCGCGGGCGGATTAAGCCCTACTACAATGAGCAGTTCTTC. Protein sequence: CAWSVPRGRIKPYYNEQFF.

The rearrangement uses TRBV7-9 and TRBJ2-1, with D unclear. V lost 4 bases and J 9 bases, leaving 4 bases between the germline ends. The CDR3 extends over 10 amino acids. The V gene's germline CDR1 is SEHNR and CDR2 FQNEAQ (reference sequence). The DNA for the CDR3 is TGTGCCAGCAGCTGGCCTGAGCAGTTCTTC. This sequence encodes CASSWPEQFF.

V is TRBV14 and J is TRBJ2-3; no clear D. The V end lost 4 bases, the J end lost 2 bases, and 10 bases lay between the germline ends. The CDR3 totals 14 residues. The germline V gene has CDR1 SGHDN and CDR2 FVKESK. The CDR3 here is CASSLAHYTDTQYF. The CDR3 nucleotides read TGTGCCAGCAGCCTCGCTCACTACACAGATACGCAGTATTTT.

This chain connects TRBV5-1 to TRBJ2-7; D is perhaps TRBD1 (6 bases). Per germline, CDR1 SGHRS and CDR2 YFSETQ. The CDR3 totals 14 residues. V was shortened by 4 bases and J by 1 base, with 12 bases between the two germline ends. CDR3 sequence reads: CASSIRDISYEQYF. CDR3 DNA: TGCGCCAGCAGCATCCGGGACATTTCCTACGAGCAGTACTTC. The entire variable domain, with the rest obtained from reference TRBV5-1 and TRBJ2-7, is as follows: KAGVTQTPRYLIKTRGQQVTLSCSPISGHRSVSWYQQTPGQGLQFLFEYFSETQRNKGNFPGRFSGRQFSNSRSEMNVSTLELGDSALYLCASSIRDISYEQYFGPGTRLTVT.

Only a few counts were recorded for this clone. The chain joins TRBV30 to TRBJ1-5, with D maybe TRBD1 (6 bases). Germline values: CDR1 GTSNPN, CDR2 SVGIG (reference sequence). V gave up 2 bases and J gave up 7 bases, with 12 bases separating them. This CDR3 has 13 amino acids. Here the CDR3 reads CAWSHREFQPQHF. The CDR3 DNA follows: TGTGCCTGGAGTCACAGGGAATTCCAGCCCCAGCATTTT.

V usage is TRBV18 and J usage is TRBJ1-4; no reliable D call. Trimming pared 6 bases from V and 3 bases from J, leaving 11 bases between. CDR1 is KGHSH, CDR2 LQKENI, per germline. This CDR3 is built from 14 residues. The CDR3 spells CASSFRGANEKLFF. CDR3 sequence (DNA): TGTGCCAGCTCGTTCCGGGGAGCTAATGAAAAACTGTTTTTT.

CDR3 DNA: TGCGCCAGCAGCCAAGATCTGGGGGCGCGAGGAAACACCATATATTTT. It encodes CASSQDLGARGNTIYF. The rearrangement links TRBV4-3 to TRBJ1-3, with TRBD1 as a possible D gene (6 bases). V was trimmed by 0 bases and J by 4 bases, leaving 13 bases between them. Germline CDR1 reads LGHNA; CDR2 reads YSLEER. CDR3 length: 16 residues.

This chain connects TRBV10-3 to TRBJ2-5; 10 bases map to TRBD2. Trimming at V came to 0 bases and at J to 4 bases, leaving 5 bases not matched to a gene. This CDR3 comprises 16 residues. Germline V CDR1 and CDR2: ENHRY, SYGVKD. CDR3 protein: CAISESVSGRRETQYF. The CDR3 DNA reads TGTGCCATCAGTGAGTCAGTTAGCGGGAGGAGAGAGACCCAGTACTTC.

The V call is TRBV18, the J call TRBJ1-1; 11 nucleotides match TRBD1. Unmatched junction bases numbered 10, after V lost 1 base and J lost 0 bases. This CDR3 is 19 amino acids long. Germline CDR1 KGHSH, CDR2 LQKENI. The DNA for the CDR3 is TGTGCCAGCTCACCACGGAGGACAGGGGGCCGACCGTTGAACACTGAAGCTTTCTTT. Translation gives CASSPRRTGGRPLNTEAFF. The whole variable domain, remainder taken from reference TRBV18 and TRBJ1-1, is NAGVMQNPRHLVRRRGQEARLRCSPMKGHSHVYWYRQLPEEGLKFMVYLQKENIIDESGMPKERFSAEFPKEGPSILRIQQVVRGDSAAYFCASSPRRTGGRPLNTEAFFGQGTRLTVV.

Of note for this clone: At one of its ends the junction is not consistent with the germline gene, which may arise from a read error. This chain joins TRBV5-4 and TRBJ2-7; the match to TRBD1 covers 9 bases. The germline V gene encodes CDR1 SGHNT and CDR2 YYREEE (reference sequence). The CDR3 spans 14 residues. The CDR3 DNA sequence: TGCGCCAGCAGCCCCCGGGACAGGGCCTACGAGCAGTACTTC. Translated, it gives CASSPRDRAYEQYF. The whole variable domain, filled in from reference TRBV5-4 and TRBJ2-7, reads ETGVTQSPTHLIKTRGQQVTLRCSSQSGHNTVSWYQQALGQGPQFIFQYYREEENGRGNFPPRFSGLQFPNYSSELNVNALELDDSALYLCASSPRDRAYEQYFGPGTRLTVT.

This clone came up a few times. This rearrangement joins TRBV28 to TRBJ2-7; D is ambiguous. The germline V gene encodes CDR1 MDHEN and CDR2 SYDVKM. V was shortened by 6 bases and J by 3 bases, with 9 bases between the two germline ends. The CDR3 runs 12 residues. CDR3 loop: CASRAPHYEQYF. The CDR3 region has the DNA TGTGCCAGCAGGGCCCCTCACTACGAGCAGTACTTC.

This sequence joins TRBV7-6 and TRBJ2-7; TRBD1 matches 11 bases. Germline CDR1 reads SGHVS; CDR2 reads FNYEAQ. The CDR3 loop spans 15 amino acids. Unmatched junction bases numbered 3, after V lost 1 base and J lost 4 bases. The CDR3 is CASSLVGTGGYEQYF. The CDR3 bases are TGTGCCAGCAGCTTAGTTGGGACAGGGGGGTACGAGCAGTACTTC.

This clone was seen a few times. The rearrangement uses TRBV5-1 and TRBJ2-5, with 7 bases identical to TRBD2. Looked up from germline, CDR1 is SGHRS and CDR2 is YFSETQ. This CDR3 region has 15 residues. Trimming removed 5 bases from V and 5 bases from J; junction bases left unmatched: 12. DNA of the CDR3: TGCGCCAGCAGGAACTCGAGCGGGCGGGAGGAGACCCAGTACTTC. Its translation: CASRNSSGREETQYF.

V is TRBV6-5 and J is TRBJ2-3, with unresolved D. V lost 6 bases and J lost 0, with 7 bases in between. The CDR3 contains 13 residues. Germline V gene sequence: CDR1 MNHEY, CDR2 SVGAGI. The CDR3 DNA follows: TGTGCCAGCAGCACTTTAAGCACAGATACGCAGTATTTT. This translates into CASSTLSTDTQYF.

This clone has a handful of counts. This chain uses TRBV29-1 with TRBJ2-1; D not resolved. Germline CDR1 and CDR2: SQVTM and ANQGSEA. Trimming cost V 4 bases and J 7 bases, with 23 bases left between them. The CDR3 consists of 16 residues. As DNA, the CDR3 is TGCAGCGTTGTCGGGTCGCGTGAAAAGGAGTGGAATGAGCAGTTCTTC. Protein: CSVVGSREKEWNEQFF.

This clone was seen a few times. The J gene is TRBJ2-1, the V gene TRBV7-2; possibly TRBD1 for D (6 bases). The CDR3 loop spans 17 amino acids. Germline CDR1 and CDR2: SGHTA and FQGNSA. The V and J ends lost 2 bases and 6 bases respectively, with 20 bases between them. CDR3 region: CASSLREGTPKTNEQFF. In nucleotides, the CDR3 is TGTGCCAGCAGCTTACGAGAAGGGACACCAAAAACCAATGAGCAGTTCTTC.

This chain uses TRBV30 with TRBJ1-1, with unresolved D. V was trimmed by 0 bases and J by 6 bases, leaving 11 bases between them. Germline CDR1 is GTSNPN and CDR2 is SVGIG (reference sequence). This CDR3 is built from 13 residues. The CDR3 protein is CAWSVRQVAEAFF. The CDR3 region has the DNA TGTGCCTGGAGTGTACGCCAGGTGGCTGAAGCTTTCTTT.

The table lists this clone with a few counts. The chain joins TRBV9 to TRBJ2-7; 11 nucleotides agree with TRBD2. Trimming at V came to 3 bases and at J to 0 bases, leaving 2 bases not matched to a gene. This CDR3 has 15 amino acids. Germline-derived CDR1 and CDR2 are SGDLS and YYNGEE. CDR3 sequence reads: CASSETSGSSYEQYF. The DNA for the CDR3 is TGTGCCAGCAGCGAAACTAGCGGGAGCTCCTACGAGCAGTACTTC.

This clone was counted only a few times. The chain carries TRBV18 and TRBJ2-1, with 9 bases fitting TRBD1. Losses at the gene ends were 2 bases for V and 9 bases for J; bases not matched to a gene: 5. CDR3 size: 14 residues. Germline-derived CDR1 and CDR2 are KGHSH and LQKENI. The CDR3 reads CASSPGQGYGEQFF. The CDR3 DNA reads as TGTGCCAGCTCACCAGGACAGGGGTATGGTGAGCAGTTCTTC.

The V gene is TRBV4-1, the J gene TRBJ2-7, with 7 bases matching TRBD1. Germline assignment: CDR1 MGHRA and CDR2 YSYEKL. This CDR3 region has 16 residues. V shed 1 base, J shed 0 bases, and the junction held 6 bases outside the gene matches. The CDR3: CASSQGDRRFSYEQYF. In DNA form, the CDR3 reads TGCGCCAGCAGCCAAGGGGACAGAAGATTCTCCTACGAGCAGTACTTC.

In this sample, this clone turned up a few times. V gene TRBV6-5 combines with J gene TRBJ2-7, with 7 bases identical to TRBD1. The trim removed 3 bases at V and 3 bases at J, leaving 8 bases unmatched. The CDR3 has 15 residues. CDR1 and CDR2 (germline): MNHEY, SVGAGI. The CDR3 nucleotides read TGTGCCAGCAGTTATACGGGGACAGAATACTACGAGCAGTACTTC. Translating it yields CASSYTGTEYYEQYF.

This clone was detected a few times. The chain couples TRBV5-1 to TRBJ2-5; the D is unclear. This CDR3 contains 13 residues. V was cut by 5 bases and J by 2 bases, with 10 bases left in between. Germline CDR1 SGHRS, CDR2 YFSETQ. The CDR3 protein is CASSLSPQETQYF. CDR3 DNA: TGCGCCAGCAGTCTAAGCCCTCAAGAGACCCAGTACTTC.

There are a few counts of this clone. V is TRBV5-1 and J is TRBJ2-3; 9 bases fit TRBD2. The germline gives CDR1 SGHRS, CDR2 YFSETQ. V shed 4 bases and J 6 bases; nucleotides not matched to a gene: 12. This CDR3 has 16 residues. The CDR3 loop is CASSPPAGGPTDTQYF. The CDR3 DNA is TGCGCCAGCAGCCCTCCGGCGGGAGGGCCTACGGATACGCAGTATTTT.